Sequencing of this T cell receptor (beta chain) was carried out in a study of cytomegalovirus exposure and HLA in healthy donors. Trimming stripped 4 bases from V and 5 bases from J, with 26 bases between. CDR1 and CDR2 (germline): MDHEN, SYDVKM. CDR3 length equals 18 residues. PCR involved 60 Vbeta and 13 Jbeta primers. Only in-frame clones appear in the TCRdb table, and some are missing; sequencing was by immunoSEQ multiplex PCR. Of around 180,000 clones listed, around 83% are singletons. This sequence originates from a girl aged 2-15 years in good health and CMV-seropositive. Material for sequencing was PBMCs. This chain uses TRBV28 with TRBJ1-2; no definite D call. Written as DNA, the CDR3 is TGTGCCAGCAGTTGGGAATGGACTTCCTATGTGAGTCAATATGGCTACACCTTC. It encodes CASSWEWTSYVSQYGYTF.